The 17 T cell receptor beta chains in this list originate from one sample, sequenced in a study of blood T cell repertoires in COVID-19. Profiled with immunoSEQ multiplex PCR; TCRdb holds only in-frame clones, not every one. Of about 170,000 clones in the sample, around four fifths were seen once. The sequenced sample was peripheral blood. The receptors derive from a woman of 80 years or more with acute or convalescent COVID-19.

V gene TRBV15 combines with J gene TRBJ1-1; 9 positions agree with TRBD1. This CDR3 spans 17 amino acids. The J segment lost 5 bases and the V segment lost 1 base, leaving 11 bases of the junction unmatched. From germline, CDR1 is LNHNV and CDR2 YYDKDF (reference sequence). CDR3 in DNA: TGTGCCACCAGCAGAGGCGGAACAGGGGGCTTTGGGACTGAAGCTTTCTTT. This gives the protein CATSRGGTGGFGTEAFF.

The chain joins TRBV5-6 to TRBJ2-2; perhaps TRBD2 as D (6 bases). CDR1 and CDR2 from the germline V gene are SGHDT and YYEEEE. The CDR3 runs 15 residues. V was trimmed by 4 bases and J by 1 base, leaving 11 bases between them. DNA for the CDR3: TGTGCCAGCAGCCCGGGAGTGCAGAACACCGGGGAGCTGTTTTTT. It translates to CASSPGVQNTGELFF. Using reference TRBV5-6 and TRBJ2-2 for the parts outside the CDR3, the full variable domain is DAGVTQSPTHLIKTRGQQVTLRCSPKSGHDTVSWYQQALGQGPQFIFQYYEEEERQRGNFPDRFSGHQFPNYSSELNVNALLLGDSALYLCASSPGVQNTGELFFGEGSRLTVL.

The chain recombines TRBV4-1 with TRBJ2-1, with 10 bases matching TRBD2. The CDR3 is 16 amino acids. The V gene's germline CDR1 is MGHRA and CDR2 YSYEKL. The ends lost 4 bases at V and 0 bases at J; junction bases unmatched: 3. The CDR3 reads CASSPSGRGSYNEQFF. For the CDR3, the DNA is TGCGCCAGCAGCCCCAGCGGGAGGGGCTCCTACAATGAGCAGTTCTTC.

CDR3 in amino acids: CASSMGGSNTEAFF. DNA of the CDR3: TGTGCCAGCAGCATGGGAGGCAGTAACACTGAAGCTTTCTTT. V usage is TRBV6-5 and J usage is TRBJ1-1; no clear D. There are 14 residues in the CDR3. V was clipped by 6 bases and J by 2 bases, with 13 bases between them. Per germline, CDR1 MNHEY and CDR2 SVGAGI.

CDR3 DNA sequence: TGCAGCGTTACTTGGACGGCCGGGGGTTCCTACGAGCAGTACTTC. It translates to CSVTWTAGGSYEQYF. V and J are TRBV29-1 and TRBJ2-7; TRBD2 might be the D (6 bases). CDR1 SQVTM and CDR2 ANQGSEA come from the germline V gene. CDR3 length equals 15 residues. V was trimmed by 5 bases and J by 1 base, leaving 18 bases between them.

This clone was recorded a few times. The rearrangement joins TRBV5-1 to TRBJ1-2; D uncertain. V was shortened by 2 bases and J by 4 bases, with 9 bases between the two germline ends. Germline assignment: CDR1 SGHRS and CDR2 YFSETQ. The CDR3 loop spans 13 amino acids. CDR3 sequence: CASSFGAGYGYTF. CDR3 in DNA: TGCGCCAGCAGCTTTGGTGCAGGCTATGGCTACACCTTC.

The chain uses TRBV3-1 (or the pseudogene TRBV3-2) and TRBJ2-2; D gene ambiguous. The CDR3 is 16 residues long. Germline CDR1 reads LGHDT; CDR2 reads YNNKEL (reference sequence). Trimming pared 1 base from V and 0 bases from J, leaving 9 bases between. CDR3 in DNA: TGTGCCAGCAGCCAAGTAACTGCCGCGAACACCGGGGAGCTGTTTTTT. It specifies CASSQVTAANTGELFF.

The chain couples TRBV5-1 to TRBJ2-7; TRBD1 agrees at 9 bases. Germline loops: CDR1 SGHRS, CDR2 YFSETQ. The CDR3 consists of 16 residues. The J segment lost 5 bases and the V segment lost 4 bases, leaving 13 bases of the junction unmatched. The chain's CDR3 is CASSVRGQGASNEQYF. The CDR3 DNA is TGCGCCAGCAGCGTTAGGGGACAGGGAGCTTCTAACGAGCAGTACTTC.

The chain uses TRBV15 and TRBJ2-7, with 11 bases that match TRBD1. The CDR3 loop spans 16 amino acids. V dropped 3 bases and J dropped 3; count of bases not matched to a gene: 7. Germline V gene sequence: CDR1 LNHNV, CDR2 YYDKDF (reference sequence). The CDR3 spells CATSSSPGTGGYEQYF. The CDR3 nucleotides read TGTGCCACCAGCAGCTCGCCCGGGACAGGGGGCTACGAGCAGTACTTC.

The V and J genes are TRBV19 and TRBJ2-1; 8 nucleotides match TRBD2. The CDR3 is 15 amino acids. The V gene end was trimmed by 7 bases and the J gene end by 0 bases; junction bases not matched to a gene: 5. Germline V gene sequence: CDR1 LNHDA, CDR2 SQIVND (reference sequence). CDR3 region: CASTVSGSSYNEQFF. CDR3 coding DNA: TGTGCCAGTACCGTCAGCGGGAGCTCCTACAATGAGCAGTTCTTC. The entire variable domain, with the rest obtained from reference TRBV19 and TRBJ2-1, is as follows: DGGITQSPKYLFRKEGQNVTLSCEQNLNHDAMYWYRQDPGQGLRLIYYSQIVNDFQKGDIAEGYSVSREKKESFPLTVTSAQKNPTAFYLCASTVSGSSYNEQFFGPGTRLTVL.

The chain recombines TRBV5-1 with TRBJ1-1, with 8 bases that match TRBD1. J lost 5 bases, V lost 2 bases, and 8 bases had no gene match. The germline V gene encodes CDR1 SGHRS and CDR2 YFSETQ. CDR3 size: 15 residues. The CDR3 region has the DNA TGCGCCAGCAGCTTCCGATCTGACAGGGGAACTGAAGCTTTCTTT. Residues: CASSFRSDRGTEAFF. The variable domain in full, with the rest retrieved from reference TRBV5-1 and TRBJ1-1, is KAGVTQTPRYLIKTRGQQVTLSCSPISGHRSVSWYQQTPGQGLQFLFEYFSETQRNKGNFPGRFSGRQFSNSRSEMNVSTLELGDSALYLCASSFRSDRGTEAFFGQGTRLTVV.

In this sample, this clone turned up once. The chain is built from TRBV18 and TRBJ2-7; 14 positions agree with TRBD2. The length of the CDR3 is 16 residues. The germline V gene has CDR1 KGHSH and CDR2 LQKENI. After removal of 3 bases from V and 6 bases from J, the junction contained 7 bases not matched to a gene. The CDR3 is CASSPGTSGRGGEQYF. The CDR3, as DNA: TGTGCCAGCTCACCTGGGACTAGCGGGAGAGGAGGCGAGCAGTACTTC.

This clone was picked up one time. In DNA, the CDR3 is TGTGCCAGCAGCCTCCAGAAGATACCTCGAGGGAACACTGAAGCTTTCTTT. Translation gives CASSLQKIPRGNTEAFF. The V and J genes are TRBV7-9 and TRBJ1-1; no reliable D call. This CDR3 has 17 residues. The germline V gene encodes CDR1 SEHNR and CDR2 FQNEAQ (reference sequence). Between the trimmed V and J ends, which lost 5 bases and 1 base, there was a span of 20 bases.

The CDR3: CSVDRAYNEQFF. CDR3 DNA: TGCAGCGTTGACAGGGCGTATAATGAGCAGTTCTTC. The genes are TRBV29-1 and TRBJ2-1; a weak D match, TRBD1 (5 bases). Germline V CDR1 and CDR2: SQVTM, ANQGSEA. The CDR3 totals 12 residues. V gave up 3 bases and J gave up 7 bases, with 10 bases separating them.

DNA for the CDR3: TGTGCCAGACCCGACCGGGACAGAAATAATTCACCCCTCCACTTT. Translation gives CARPDRDRNNSPLHF. The chain is built from TRBV9 and TRBJ1-6; 7 positions agree with TRBD1. V shed 8 bases, J shed 5 bases, and the junction held 10 bases outside the gene matches. Germline V gene lookup returns CDR1 SGDLS and CDR2 YYNGEE. CDR3 length equals 15 residues.

The J gene is TRBJ1-1, the V gene TRBV5-5; TRBD1 matches at 7 bases. Germline V lookup: CDR1 SGHKS, CDR2 YYEKEE (reference sequence). The CDR3 consists of 14 residues. J gave up 7 bases and V 0 bases, and 6 bases lay outside the gene matches. The CDR3 region is CASSLGQGVSEAFF. CDR3 coding DNA: TGTGCCAGCAGCTTGGGACAGGGAGTAAGTGAAGCTTTCTTT. Together with reference TRBV5-5 and TRBJ1-1, the CDR3 gives the full variable domain: DAGVTQSPTHLIKTRGQQVTLRCSPISGHKSVSWYQQVLGQGPQFIFQYYEKEERGRGNFPDRFSARQFPNYSSELNVNALLLGDSALYLCASSLGQGVSEAFFGQGTRLTVV.

The gene calls are TRBV10-2 and TRBJ2-3, with TRBD2 matching over 9 bases. The V gene's germline CDR1 is WSHSY and CDR2 SAAADI. V shed 5 bases, J shed 3 bases, and the junction held 9 bases outside the gene matches. This CDR3 comprises 16 residues. The CDR3 here is CASSSSPSGATDTQYF. DNA for the CDR3: TGCGCCAGCAGTAGCAGTCCTAGCGGGGCGACAGATACGCAGTATTTT.